This T cell receptor beta chain was recovered during a study of control samples from healthy donors and cancer patients. This table comes from immunoSEQ multiplex PCR, and its TCRdb copy is limited to in-frame clones, with some not included. The sample lists about 130,000 clones, roughly 87% seen once, with 1.5% to 2% in the top ten. CDR1 is MNHEY, CDR2 SVGAGI, per germline. Trimming removed 7 bases from V and 6 bases from J, with 16 bases in between. This CDR3 comprises 14 residues. The sequencing input was blood. The chain links TRBV6-5 to TRBJ1-5; a possible D gene is TRBD1 (6 bases). The TCR originated in a man aged 18 to 29 in good health. The chain's CDR3 is CASTSEGGSQPQHF. The CDR3 bases are TGTGCCAGCACCTCGGAGGGGGGGAGTCAGCCCCAGCATTTT.